This T cell receptor (beta chain) was recorded in a study of regulatory T cells in long-lasting Graves disease (dated by TCRdb to the early 2020s). Background on the whole study: Persistent Graves' disease was defined as antithyroid drug treatment for over 5 years with persistently positive TSH receptor autoantibodies. Patients with persistent Graves' disease were compared with patients with newly diagnosed Graves' disease using TCR sequencing and RNA sequencing of peripheral blood. The study took place in China and was registered as a clinical trial. A total of about 35 samples underwent TCR sequencing: around 13 from persistent and approximately 20 from newly diagnosed Graves' disease patients. In the clinical cohort, patients with persistent Graves' disease had used antithyroid drugs for an average of about 10.3 years. What the research found in general, with its limitations: TRBV28, TRBJ1-2 and TRBJ2-5 were preferentially used in persistent disease, while TRBV20-1 and TRBJ2-1 were favored in newly diagnosed disease. Persistent Graves' disease patients showed lower TCR Shannon entropy and fewer highly expanded clones than newly diagnosed patients, suggesting clonal expansion. The small sample size was acknowledged by the authors as a limitation that may reduce accuracy. Patients with persistent disease shared more public clonotypes (fewer than 3,000) than newly diagnosed patients did (966). Peripheral blood alone was examined, since thyroid tissue, which constituted the primary lesion, could not be accessed. Sequencing and analysis were limited to the TCR beta chain.

As encoded in the germline V gene, CDR1 is SGHAT while CDR2 is FQNNGV. Taken from cysteine to phenylalanine, the CDR3 has 15 residues. Solely the CDR3 DNA is kept, with 45 bases framed from the first base. Trimming at the junction amounts to 5 bases on V and 2 bases on J, and the germline ends lie 15 bases apart. This clonotype appeared many times. What this receptor recognizes is not known. No base-level quality is on record; no much larger clone is a single base apart. The library came from multiplex PCR. TCRdb names Illumina HiSeq 4000 as the instrument used. iRepertoire HTBI primers and Arm-PCR amplification of CDR3 regions were used to construct TCR beta libraries. Gel purification was performed on PCR products prior to sequencing. In the original analysis: Gene usage analysis of CDR3 amino acid clonotypes used the roughly 60 TRBV and some 15 TRBJ segments found across samples. COPE and FqMerger were used to merge the filtered high-quality paired reads into contigs. BLAST was used to align contigs to IMGT TRBV, TRBD and TRBJ reference genes, with CDR3 defined following IMGT. Any clonotype with a frequency above 0.1% was counted as a highly expanded clone. Repertoire diversity was measured by Shannon entropy, and V-J evenness by the Gini coefficient. A clonotype was considered public if more than one individual shared it. TCRdb passed the public sequencing reads through fastp at Q25 and MiXCR, retaining productive beta sequences. Here each entry gathers all rows of one CDR3 protein and keeps the most common genes and DNA. The V and J calls were determined by TCRdb, not by the authors. The sample records almost 350,000 distinct CDR3 sequences, around a fifth of which are singletons. The ten largest account for over 25% of the sample.

Sample time point, as interpreted from the label and publication: persistent/refractory GD, antithyroid drugs over 5 years with positive TRAb. For both TCR sequencing and RNA sequencing, RNA was extracted from PBMCs in TRIzol. The diagnosis of Graves' disease was made according to American Thyroid Association guidelines. The patients came from an endocrinology department in Xi'an, China. Each patient gave approximately 9.7 milliliters of peripheral blood, collected in an EDTA anticoagulant tube. Ficoll Paque Plus density gradient separation was used to isolate PBMCs, and no further T cell sorting was performed. An Agilent 2100 Bioanalyzer and agarose gel were used to assess RNA quality, and a NanoDrop 2000 was used to measure RNA concentration.

Rearrangement joined TRBV11-2 to TRBJ1-2; the D region possibly corresponds to TRBD1 (6 bases align). The sequencing here drew on peripheral blood mononuclear cells (PBMCs), taken when the disease was refractory, from a patient treated with antithyroid drugs. The receptor was isolated from a female donor with Graves disease. The CDR3 loop reads CASSPIRGPNYGYTF. The nucleotide sequence reads as follows: TGTGCCAGCAGCCCCATCAGGGGCCCAAACTATGGCTACACCTTC.